What follows are 7 T cell receptor beta chains derived from one specimen sequenced in a study of human T cells and chemical hapten exposure (dated by TCRdb to the early 2020s). The library was produced with RACE. Sequencing was carried out with a NextSeq 500. TCRdb reprocessed the public reads (quality trimming at Q25 with fastp, clone calling with MiXCR) and kept in-frame beta chains. Under each unique CDR3 protein, matching rows form one entry showing the most common genes and DNA. The sample data list under 450,000 distinct CDR3 sequences, and approximately 5% of these were observed just once. The ten largest clonotypes hold over 2% of the sample. Taken with the paper, the label for time point translates to: patch test 1, 2 weeks after DPC sensitization. This specimen's treatment or condition label, interpreted: therapeutic diphenylcyclopropenone sensitization with weekly scalp DPC. The sample consisted of whole blood, taken in connection with sensitization to the hapten diphenylcyclopropenone (DPC). The origin of the receptors is a woman aged 45-65 years with alopecia areata. Some clones in this sample may be carry-over from other donors' samples.

At least ten counts were recorded for this clonotype. This chain links TRBV7-2 with TRBJ2-7, with D possibly matching TRBD2 (5 bases). V dropped 1 base and J dropped 11 bases, with 18 bases sitting between them. CDR3 size: 14 residues. Germline lookup yields CDR1 SGHTA and CDR2 FQGNSA. The CDR3 DNA follows: TGTGCCAGCAGCTTAGTCTTAAGGGAGCGCGTAAAGTACTTC. Amino acid sequence: CASSLVLRERVKYF.

This clonotype was found many times. This chain links TRBV6-6 with TRBJ2-3; no reliable D call. The CDR3 has 16 residues. Trimming pared 0 bases from V and 2 bases from J, leaving 12 bases between. Germline CDR1 and CDR2: MNHNY and SVGAGI (reference sequence). CDR3 residues: CASSYSLERDTDTQYF. DNA of the CDR3: TGTGCCAGCAGTTACTCGCTGGAAAGGGACACAGATACGCAGTATTTT.

The CDR3 region has the DNA TGTGCCAGCAGAGATACAGGGCAGTTCGGTGAAAAACTGTTTTTT. It yields the protein CASRDTGQFGEKLFF. The chain couples TRBV13 to TRBJ1-4; tentative D call: TRBD1 (6 bases). Trimming left V 6 bases short and J 7 bases short, with 18 bases between. This CDR3 region has 15 residues. Per the germline V gene, CDR1 is PRHDT and CDR2 is FYEKMQ (reference sequence).

The genes are TRBV7-2 and TRBJ2-5; D may match TRBD1 or TRBD2 (5 bases each). Per germline, CDR1 SGHTA and CDR2 FQGNSA. The CDR3 runs 13 residues. V was clipped by 3 bases and J by 3 bases, with 8 bases between them. CDR3 nucleotide sequence: TGTGCCAGCAGCTTGGGGGAGAAAGAGACCCAGTACTTC. Protein sequence: CASSLGEKETQYF.

This clonotype was recorded many times. The chain recombines TRBV20-1 with TRBJ1-6; tentative D call: TRBD1 (5 bases). V was trimmed by 0 bases and J by 9 bases, leaving 15 bases between them. The CDR3 runs 15 residues. The germline CDR1 and CDR2 sequences are DFQATT and SNEGSKA (reference sequence). The CDR3 region has the DNA TGCAGTGCTAGAGATCTAGGACAAGGGGCTTCACCCCTCCACTTT. As protein: CSARDLGQGASPLHF.

This clonotype was detected many times. The rearrangement joins TRBV2 to TRBJ1-5, with D uncertain. This CDR3 region has 14 residues. V was pared by 10 bases and J by 1 base, with 14 bases between. Per the germline V gene, CDR1 is SNHLY and CDR2 is FYNNEI. CDR3 nucleotides: TGTGCCACCAGCCGAGGTTTAAGCAATCAGCCCCAGCATTTT. Translation: CATSRGLSNQPQHF.

This clonotype was counted between two and nine times. The chain employs TRBV27 and TRBJ1-2, with D unclear. V was clipped by 2 bases and J by 8 bases, with 18 bases between them. The CDR3 extends over 15 amino acids. Germline CDR1 is MNHEY and CDR2 is SMNVEV (reference sequence). The CDR3 is CASSLGGSAGEGYTF. The CDR3 DNA sequence: TGTGCCAGCAGTTTAGGAGGGAGTGCTGGAGAGGGCTACACCTTC.